The rows below give T cell receptor beta chains drawn from one sample of a study of T cells expressing NK-cell markers. TCRdb reprocessed the 5' RACE reads and keeps a single row for each CDR3 protein, giving no DNA. Its listing shows some 440,000 distinct CDR3 sequences. The sample consisted of blood T cells: a sorted CD56 or NKG2C T cell subset, CD4+ or CD8+ T cells, or bulk PBMC T cells (not recorded which). These receptors were taken from a woman between 50 and 59 years old in good health. The CDR3 runs from the conserved cysteine through the conserved F or W. Fields, in order: J gene, V gene, CDR3 protein.

TRBJ2-1,TRBV20-1,CSARLGPSEQFF
TRBJ2-1,TRBV6-1,CASSERRTIDEQFF
TRBJ2-7,TRBV20-1,CSARESGERGEGYEQYF
TRBJ2-1,TRBV7-2,CASSFSGTSENEQFF
TRBJ2-1,TRBV20-1,CSADGSNNEQFF
TRBJ2-3,TRBV5-1,CASSLAGYTDTQYF
TRBJ2-2,TRBV11-2,CASSPRLAGGPSGTGELFF
TRBJ1-4,TRBV5-1,CASPGTPPGEKLFF
TRBJ1-1,TRBV7-9,CASSSRTGIANTEAFF
TRBJ2-7,TRBV27,CASSLLAGVGYEQYF
TRBJ2-7,TRBV3-1,CASRTKVGGTEQYF
TRBJ1-2,TRBV6-2/TRBV6-3,CASSGTGTAYGYTF
TRBJ2-3,TRBV4-1,CASSQEQTSGRAGRDTQYF
TRBJ2-4,TRBV3-1,CASSPGGRGEDKNIQYF
TRBJ2-2,TRBV4-1,CASRTQGDTGELFF
TRBJ1-1,TRBV12-3/TRBV12-4,CASSYLGDKAFF
TRBJ1-1,TRBV9,CASSPNLYDTLNTEAFF
TRBJ1-5,TRBV6-6,CATARQGSGNQPQHF
TRBJ2-7,TRBV6-5,CASRSRQPHEQYF
TRBJ2-6,TRBV20-1,CSARSQGPAGANVLTF
TRBJ1-2,TRBV7-6,CATLGRAGLSGYTF
TRBJ2-5,TRBV14,CASSRGEWVQETQYF
TRBJ2-6,TRBV2,CASSEGGTGANVLTF
TRBJ2-2,TRBV5-1,CASSGRWDRSNTGELFF
TRBJ2-7,TRBV5-1,CASSTRQRTPDEQYF
TRBJ2-1,TRBV12-3/TRBV12-4,CASSFPGVVRVNEQFF
TRBJ2-2,TRBV5-1,CASSLAGGSRGTGELFF
TRBJ2-3,TRBV6-2/TRBV6-3,CASSYRGQNTDTQYF